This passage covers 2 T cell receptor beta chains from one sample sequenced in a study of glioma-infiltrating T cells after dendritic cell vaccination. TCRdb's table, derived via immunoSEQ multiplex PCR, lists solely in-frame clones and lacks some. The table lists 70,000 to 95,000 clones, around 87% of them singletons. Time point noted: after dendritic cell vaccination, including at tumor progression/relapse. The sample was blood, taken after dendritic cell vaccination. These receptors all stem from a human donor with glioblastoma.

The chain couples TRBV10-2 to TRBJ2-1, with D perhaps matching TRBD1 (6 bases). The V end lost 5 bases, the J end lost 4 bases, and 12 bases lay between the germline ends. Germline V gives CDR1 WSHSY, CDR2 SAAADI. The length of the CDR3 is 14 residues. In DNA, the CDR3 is TGCGCCAGCAGTTTACAGGGTGGGTACAATGAGCAGTTCTTC. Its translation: CASSLQGGYNEQFF.

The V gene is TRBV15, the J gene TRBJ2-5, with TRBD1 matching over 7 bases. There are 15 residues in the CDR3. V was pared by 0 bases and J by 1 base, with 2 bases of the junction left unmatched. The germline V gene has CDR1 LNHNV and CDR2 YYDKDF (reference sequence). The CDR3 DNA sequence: TGTGCCACCAGCAGAGACCGGACAGGCCAAGAGACCCAGTACTTC. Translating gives CATSRDRTGQETQYF.